This record looks at one TCR beta chain sequence and its context. The entry originates in a study of tumor T cells in aggressive B-cell lymphoma. TCRdb's copy holds only in-frame clones and misses some; the assay was immunoSEQ multiplex PCR. The table records approximately 3,000 clones, approximately 81% of them present only once. The J segment lost 3 bases and the V segment lost 5 bases, leaving 11 bases of the junction unmatched. The germline CDR1 and CDR2 sequences are SGHVS and FQNEAQ. The CDR3 is 17 amino acids. The chain couples TRBV7-8 to TRBJ1-5; 9 bases are shared with TRBD1. The clonotype comes from an adult with diffuse large B cell lymphoma. The sample comprised tumor tissue. The CDR3 reads CASSEGGTGPFNQPQHF. The CDR3 DNA reads as TGTGCCAGCAGCGAGGGGGGGACAGGGCCCTTCAATCAGCCCCAGCATTTT.